Listed below are T cell receptor beta chains from one sample, sequenced in a study of identifying expanded T cells in peripheral blood. Only in-frame clones appear in the TCRdb table, and some are missing; sequencing was by immunoSEQ multiplex PCR. The table records some 81,000 clones, 84% of them present only once. The sample consisted of blood. All receptors derive from a person between 18 and 75 years old in good health. Each CDR3 is given with its conserved first and last residue. The D gene is left open where the match is weak. Clone sizes are given selectively: once, few, many, or a class where the clone is expanded.

CDR3 DNA	CDR3 protein	clone size	D gene	V gene	J gene
TGTGCCAGCAGCAGGACTAGCGGGATTTACGAGCAGTACTTC	CASSRTSGIYEQYF	-	TRBD2	TRBV6-5	TRBJ2-7
TGTGCCAGCAGTGACCCACCGGGCCAAGTACGCGGTGAGCAGTACTTC	CASSDPPGQVRGEQYF	few	-	TRBV6-1	TRBJ2-7
TGTGCCAGCAGGCGGACTAGCCTGAACACCGGGGAGCTGTTTTTT	CASRRTSLNTGELFF	once	TRBD2	TRBV28	TRBJ2-2
TGTGCCAGCTCACCACCGGGCACTCAGGGCACTGAAGCTTTCTTT	CASSPPGTQGTEAFF	once	-	TRBV18	TRBJ1-1
TGTGCCAGCTCACCACGCAGTTCCTCTGGGGCCAACGTCCTGACTTTC	CASSPRSSSGANVLTF	-	-	TRBV18	TRBJ2-6
TGTGCCAGCAGCCCCACAGGGCTCGGCACTGAAGCTTTCTTT	CASSPTGLGTEAFF	-	-	TRBV7-2	TRBJ1-1
TGTGCCAGCTCACCGACGTGGCAGGGAAGAGATGGGTACAATGAGCAGTTCTTC	CASSPTWQGRDGYNEQFF	-	-	TRBV18	TRBJ2-1
TGTGCCAGTAGTATAGATGGGTTCGGGGTTAGCTCCTACAATGAGCAGTTCTTC	CASSIDGFGVSSYNEQFF	-	-	TRBV19	TRBJ2-1
TGTGCCAGCAGAAAAGAGACAGGGGGCGGTGGCTACACCTTC	CASRKETGGGGYTF	-	TRBD1	TRBV6-6	TRBJ1-2
TGTGCCAGCAGTGAAATTGGGGTAGGTGGTACGCAGTATTTT	CASSEIGVGGTQYF	few	-	TRBV6-1	TRBJ2-3
TGTGCCAGCAGTCCAGCCAGGGTCCTTAAAGGGAATGAGCAGTTCTTC	CASSPARVLKGNEQFF	-	-	TRBV7-3	TRBJ2-1
TGTGCCAGCAGCCCCAATGGACTTGGCTCCTACAATGAGCAGTTCTTC	CASSPNGLGSYNEQFF	-	-	TRBV9	TRBJ2-1
TGTGCCAGCAGTGAAGTTGGGGGCTCATTAGATGGCTACACCTTC	CASSEVGGSLDGYTF	-	-	TRBV6-1	TRBJ1-2
TGTGCCAGCAGCTTAGGGCTAGCTCGGAGTGGGAATGAGCAGTTCTTC	CASSLGLARSGNEQFF	-	-	TRBV11-3	TRBJ2-1
TGTGCCAGCAGCCCCCAGTCAGCGCAGTATTTT	CASSPQSAQYF	-	-	TRBV7-2	TRBJ2-3
TGTGCCAGCAGCTTATTTCAGCCCGGGACACCTCTTTACGAGCAGTACTTC	CASSLFQPGTPLYEQYF	-	-	TRBV5-8	TRBJ2-7
TGTGCCAGCAGTTTATTCGGCGGGAGTGGTCTCGATCAGTTCTTC	CASSLFGGSGLDQFF	-	TRBD2	TRBV28	TRBJ2-1
TGCAGCGTTGATGGGATTGGACAGGCGTCCCAAGAGACCCAGTACTTC	CSVDGIGQASQETQYF	-	TRBD1	TRBV29-1	TRBJ2-5
TGTGCCAGCAGCGTATACGGGGGCTTGGAGACCCAGTACTTC	CASSVYGGLETQYF	-	-	TRBV9	TRBJ2-5
TGTGCCAGTAGTACCCAACCAGGGGGCCTCGGCGGGGAGCTGTTTTTT	CASSTQPGGLGGELFF	-	TRBD1	TRBV19	TRBJ2-2
TGCGCCAGCAGCCAAGCTGTTTGGGACAGGGGATCCAATCAGCCCCAGCATTTT	CASSQAVWDRGSNQPQHF	-	TRBD1	TRBV4-3	TRBJ1-5
TGTGCCAGCAGCCCTGGCGGAAGCGAGCAGTACTTC	CASSPGGSEQYF	-	-	TRBV7-9	TRBJ2-7
TGTGCCAGCTCTCGGACAGGGCACTCTGGGGCCAACGTCCTGACTTTC	CASSRTGHSGANVLTF	-	TRBD1	TRBV9	TRBJ2-6
TGTGCCCGAGACAGTGCGAGCTCCTACGAGCAGTACTTC	CARDSASSYEQYF	-	-	TRBV6-4	TRBJ2-7
TGTGCCAGTAGTATAAGAGGGTTGGAGGCTTATGGCTACACCTTC	CASSIRGLEAYGYTF	few	-	TRBV19	TRBJ1-2
TGTGCCAGCTCTAACTCTTTGGCCAACGTCCTGACTTTC	CASSNSLANVLTF	once	-	TRBV19	TRBJ2-6
TGTGCCAGCAGCTACAGGGGGCTCGACGAGCAGTACTTC	CASSYRGLDEQYF	-	TRBD1	TRBV11-2	TRBJ2-7
TGTGCTACCCGGGGGGCAGGGGCCTACGAGCAGTACTTC	CATRGAGAYEQYF	-	-	TRBV10-3	TRBJ2-7